Presented here are 6 T cell receptor beta chains from one specimen sequenced in a study of glioma-infiltrating T cells after dendritic cell vaccination. The assay was immunoSEQ multiplex PCR, and TCRdb's table has in-frame clones only and misses some. The repertoire includes tens of thousands of clones, 70% to 90% of them detected once, and 15% to 17% sits in the top ten. Sequenced material: blood, taken before dendritic cell vaccination. The receptors originated from a human donor with glioblastoma.

This rearrangement joins TRBV7-2 to TRBJ2-2, with TRBD1 as a possible D gene (6 bases). V was cut by 6 bases and J by 1 base, with 12 bases left in between. CDR3 length: 15 amino acids. The germline CDR1 and CDR2 sequences are SGHTA and FQGNSA. CDR3 sequence reads: CASRSGTQNTGELFF. CDR3 sequence (DNA): TGTGCCAGCAGATCCGGGACACAGAACACCGGGGAGCTGTTTTTT.

The chain couples TRBV25-1 to TRBJ2-2, with D possibly matching TRBD2 (6 bases). V was trimmed by 7 bases and J by 3 bases, leaving 15 bases between them. Per germline, CDR1 MGHDK and CDR2 SYGVNS. The CDR3 runs 15 residues. Here the CDR3 reads CASNQGRGDTGELFF. The CDR3 DNA is TGTGCCAGCAATCAAGGGCGGGGAGACACCGGGGAGCTGTTTTTT.

The rearrangement uses TRBV5-6 and TRBJ2-1, with 12 bases fitting TRBD2. Trimming took 0 bases from V and 12 from J; bases not matched to a gene: 7. The CDR3 runs 15 residues. Per germline, CDR1 SGHDT and CDR2 YYEEEE. The CDR3 DNA is TGTGCCAGCAGCTTGGGTTCTAGCGGGGGGGCAGGGCAGTTCTTC. As protein: CASSLGSSGGAGQFF.

The V gene is TRBV29-1, the J gene TRBJ1-1; the D gene is possibly TRBD1 (5 bases). Germline V lookup: CDR1 SQVTM, CDR2 ANQGSEA. Deletions cut 8 bases from V and 1 base from J, with 11 bases between. The CDR3 loop spans 12 amino acids. The CDR3 loop is CSYRLTNTEAFF. For the CDR3, the DNA is TGCAGCTACAGGCTAACGAACACTGAAGCTTTCTTT.

The chain carries TRBV21-1 and TRBJ1-1. TRBV21-1 is assigned pseudogene status. This CDR3 is built from 17 residues. This CDR3 reads CASSKASVRLSSREAFF. CDR3 coding DNA: TGTGCCAGCAGCAAAGCATCTGTGAGGCTATCGTCTCGGGAAGCTTTCTTT.

The genes are TRBV27 and TRBJ2-2; D is possibly TRBD2 (7 bases). Germline CDR1 MNHEY, CDR2 SMNVEV (reference sequence). This CDR3 spans 16 amino acids. V gave up 0 bases and J gave up 7 bases, with 15 bases separating them. CDR3: CASSLSAWGGHGELFF. DNA for the CDR3: TGTGCCAGCAGTTTATCTGCGTGGGGGGGCCACGGGGAGCTGTTTTTT.